The 26 T cell receptor beta chains below were found in one sample sequenced in a study of T-cell memory formation after mild COVID-19 (dated by TCRdb to the early 2020s). The library relied on 5' RACE. The listed sequencing device is Illumina NovaSeq 6000. TCRdb's own reprocessing of the public reads used fastp at Q25 and MiXCR and kept productive beta chains. When rows share a CDR3 protein, they turn into one entry using the most common DNA and genes. This sample gives just over 350,000 distinct CDR3 sequences in total; under 15% of them show up just once. Roughly 22% of the sample goes to the ten largest clones. Material for sequencing was PBMCs or a T cell subset sorted from them (not recorded which). All receptors derive from a man aged 18 to 29 who had mild COVID-19 (a few samples of this study predate the infection). The sample titles of this study are shuffled in the database, so cell type and time point are left out; the donor was told from shared clones.

This clonotype was observed a few times. The V and J genes are TRBV11-1 and TRBJ1-5; 8 bases line up with TRBD1. Trimming removed 5 bases from V and 6 bases from J; junction bases left unmatched: 9. Per the germline V gene, CDR1 is SGHAT and CDR2 is FQDESV (reference sequence). The CDR3 is made up of 15 amino acids. CDR3 sequence reads: CASSNGQGASQPQHF. The CDR3 DNA is TGTGCCAGCAGCAATGGACAGGGAGCAAGTCAGCCCCAGCATTTT.

This clonotype was seen only a few times. The rearrangement joins TRBV4-3 to TRBJ2-7; TRBD1 aligns across 10 bases. CDR1 is LGHNA and CDR2 is YSLEER in the germline V gene. The CDR3 spans 15 residues. The V gene end was trimmed by 3 bases and the J gene end by 3 bases; junction bases not matched to a gene: 5. The CDR3 DNA is TGCGCCAGCAGCCAGGAGGGACAGGGGAACTACGAGCAGTACTTC. It codes for CASSQEGQGNYEQYF.

J is TRBJ1-3 and V is TRBV12-3 or TRBV12-4; maybe TRBD1 (5 bases). Trimming left V 6 bases short and J 2 bases short, with 11 bases between. This CDR3 spans 14 amino acids. In nucleotides, the CDR3 is TGTGCCAGCAGGGCTCAGGGCCCTGGAAACACCATATATTTT. Translating it yields CASRAQGPGNTIYF.

V gene TRBV7-3 combines with J gene TRBJ2-2, with a possible D match to TRBD2 (6 bases). V was cut by 3 bases and J by 6 bases, with 8 bases left in between. Germline loops: CDR1 SGHTA, CDR2 FQGTGA. The CDR3 runs to 13 residues. The CDR3: CASSFWGAGELFF. The CDR3 DNA reads TGTGCCAGCAGCTTTTGGGGGGCCGGGGAGCTGTTTTTT.

This clonotype was recorded a few times. This chain joins TRBV3-1 and TRBJ2-3; D gene unclear. The germline gives CDR1 LGHDT, CDR2 YNNKEL (reference sequence). The ends were cut back, 0 bases at V and 6 bases at J, with 10 bases in the middle. The CDR3 has 14 amino acids. CDR3 DNA: TGTGCCAGCAGCCAAGATGTCACGAGGGATACGCAGTATTTT. The encoded protein is CASSQDVTRDTQYF.

This clonotype was counted between two and nine times. The chain employs TRBV4-3 and TRBJ2-3; D may be TRBD1 or TRBD2 (6 bases each). The length of the CDR3 is 15 residues. Germline CDR1 reads LGHNA; CDR2 reads YSLEER. Trimming removed 1 base from V and 4 bases from J, with 12 bases in between. The CDR3 sequence is CASSQVEGVADTQYF. The CDR3 DNA follows: TGCGCCAGCAGCCAAGTGGAGGGGGTCGCAGATACGCAGTATTTT.

This clonotype appeared a few times. The J gene is TRBJ1-4, the V gene TRBV7-9, with 7 bases matching TRBD1. J was trimmed by 1 base and V by 5 bases; bases with no gene match: 4. In germline, CDR1 is SEHNR, CDR2 FQNEAQ (reference sequence). The CDR3 spans 15 residues. The CDR3 reads CASSRQGGTNEKLFF. CDR3 nucleotides: TGTGCCAGCAGCAGACAGGGAGGAACTAATGAAAAACTGTTTTTT.

The chain has TRBV12-3 or TRBV12-4 and TRBJ2-1; 8 nucleotides line up with TRBD2. CDR3 size: 16 residues. The trim removed 7 bases at V and 5 bases at J, leaving 13 bases unmatched. The CDR3 spells CASTQISSGLDNEQFF. The CDR3 nucleotides are TGTGCCAGCACCCAGATATCTAGCGGGCTTGACAATGAGCAGTTCTTC.

The sample holds a few counts of this clonotype. V usage is TRBV5-1 and J usage is TRBJ1-4, with 7 bases aligning to TRBD1. V shed 5 bases, J shed 7 bases, and the junction held 8 bases outside the gene matches. CDR1 SGHRS and CDR2 YFSETQ come from the germline V gene. CDR3 length: 14 amino acids. CDR3 DNA sequence: TGCGCCAGCAGTCTACAGGGGATACGTGAAAAACTGTTTTTT. Its protein product is CASSLQGIREKLFF.

This clonotype was seen many times. V is TRBV29-1 and J is TRBJ2-1; 7 bases map to TRBD1. Trimming cost V 5 bases and J 7 bases; bases outside gene matches: 14. Germline assignment: CDR1 SQVTM and CDR2 ANQGSEA. This CDR3 spans 15 amino acids. Here the CDR3 DNA reads TGCAGCGTTAAAACCGGGACAGCCGCGAGGAATGAGCAGTTCTTC. It encodes CSVKTGTAARNEQFF.

This clonotype was seen only a few times. The chain is built from TRBV5-6 and TRBJ2-3; the D gene is possibly TRBD2 (7 bases). CDR1 SGHDT and CDR2 YYEEEE come from the germline V gene. This CDR3 has 16 amino acids. Trimming left V 0 bases short and J 6 bases short, with 17 bases between. CDR3 sequence: CASSLDLPGGRDTQYF. The CDR3 DNA follows: TGTGCCAGCAGCTTGGATCTTCCGGGGGGCAGGGATACGCAGTATTTT.

This clonotype was counted at least ten times. The V call is TRBV7-3, the J call TRBJ2-1; D unclear. V dropped 2 bases and J dropped 2 bases, with 10 bases sitting between them. CDR1 and CDR2 (germline): SGHTA, FQGTGA. The CDR3 runs 15 residues. Here the CDR3 DNA reads TGTGCCAGCAGCTTAGAGAGCGTAACCTACAATGAGCAGTTCTTC. This gives the protein CASSLESVTYNEQFF.

This clonotype was seen at least ten times. J is TRBJ2-7 and V is TRBV5-1; D is possibly TRBD1 (6 bases). This CDR3 has 13 residues. CDR1 is SGHRS and CDR2 is YFSETQ in the germline V gene. Trimming left V 8 bases short and J 5 bases short, with 17 bases between. The CDR3 DNA reads TGCGCCAGTACAAGAAGCAGGGGACACGAGCAGTACTTC. It specifies CASTRSRGHEQYF.

The V call is TRBV12-3 or TRBV12-4, the J call TRBJ1-5; D is undetermined. V dropped 1 base and J dropped 0 bases, with 4 bases sitting between them. The CDR3 has 14 residues. Here the CDR3 DNA reads TGTGCCAGCAGTTTAGACCATAGCAATCAGCCCCAGCATTTT. It encodes CASSLDHSNQPQHF.

This clonotype has only a few counts. CDR3 nucleotides: TGTGCCAGCAGTTTATCCGGGGGCGAGCAGTACGTC. Translating gives CASSLSGGEQYV. The chain has TRBV28 and TRBJ2-7; D may be TRBD2 (6 bases). The CDR3 runs 12 residues. The ends were cut back, 1 base at V and 6 bases at J, with 7 bases in the middle. Germline values: CDR1 MDHEN, CDR2 SYDVKM.

This chain uses TRBV4-1 with TRBJ1-3; D is undetermined. Germline V CDR1 and CDR2: MGHRA, YSYEKL. V shed 8 bases and J shed 0 bases, with 26 bases lying between them. CDR3 length equals 19 residues. CDR3 coding DNA: TGCGCCAGCGTAGAAGTGGCGGCAGGCGTCACCAACTCTGGAAACACCATATATTTT. Protein product: CASVEVAAGVTNSGNTIYF.

The chain links TRBV5-6 to TRBJ2-7; TRBD2 agrees at 10 bases. Germline assignment: CDR1 SGHDT and CDR2 YYEEEE. The junction had 7 bases not matched to a gene; V was cut back by 4 bases and J by 3 bases. The CDR3 has 15 residues. The CDR3 region has the DNA TGTGCCAGCAGCCTACTAGCGGGGCAGCTCTACGAGCAGTACGTC. It translates to CASSLLAGQLYEQYV.

The rearrangement joins TRBV4-3 to TRBJ2-3, with D maybe TRBD1 (6 bases). CDR1 LGHNA and CDR2 YSLEER come from the germline V gene. Trimming took off 4 bases at V and 1 base at J, with 15 bases between the two ends. The CDR3 totals 16 residues. The CDR3 coding sequence is TGCGCCAGCAGCCCGGACAGCTCTTTCCGCACAGATACGCAGTATTTT. Residues: CASSPDSSFRTDTQYF.

This clonotype was detected only a few times. V gene TRBV7-2 combines with J gene TRBJ1-2; D unclear. CDR3 length: 14 residues. Trimming removed 3 bases at V and 2 bases at J, with 10 bases between. Germline assignment: CDR1 SGHTA and CDR2 FQGNSA. CDR3 sequence: CASSFQEGNYGYTF. The CDR3 DNA is TGTGCCAGCAGCTTTCAGGAAGGGAACTATGGCTACACCTTC.

In its sample, this clonotype was seen a few times. CDR3 bases: TGCGCCAGCAGCCCCAGCTTAGCAGCCGGCGATACGCAGTATTTT. Its translation is CASSPSLAAGDTQYF. V gene TRBV5-1 combines with J gene TRBJ2-3; D not resolved. V lost 4 bases and J lost 6, with 18 bases in between. Germline CDR1 and CDR2: SGHRS and YFSETQ. The CDR3 extends over 15 amino acids. Variable domain in full (rest from reference TRBV5-1 and TRBJ2-3): KAGVTQTPRYLIKTRGQQVTLSCSPISGHRSVSWYQQTPGQGLQFLFEYFSETQRNKGNFPGRFSGRQFSNSRSEMNVSTLELGDSALYLCASSPSLAAGDTQYFGPGTRLTVL.

As concerns this clonotype: It may be a read error: a sequence one base away is much more abundant. The V gene is TRBV5-1, the J gene TRBJ2-1, with TRBD2 identical over 9 bases. The germline V gene encodes CDR1 SGHRS and CDR2 YFSETQ. CDR3 length equals 15 residues. In nucleotides, the CDR3 is TGCGCCATCAGCTTGGGCGGGGGGGCCTACAATGAGCAGTTCTTC. This gives the protein CAISLGGGAYNEQFF.

This clonotype was picked up a small number of times. This chain uses TRBV12-3 or TRBV12-4 with TRBJ1-5; a weak D match, TRBD1 (5 bases). V lost 7 bases to trimming and J lost 7 bases, with 14 bases between them. There are 13 residues in the CDR3. CDR3 residues: CASTNGGLQPQHF. Written as DNA, the CDR3 is TGTGCCAGCACCAATGGGGGTCTGCAGCCCCAGCATTTT.

This clonotype was seen only a few times. V usage is TRBV20-1 and J usage is TRBJ2-5; 8 nucleotides agree with TRBD2. The V gene's germline CDR1 is DFQATT and CDR2 SNEGSKA (reference sequence). The ends lost 7 bases at V and 4 bases at J; junction bases unmatched: 11. The CDR3 spans 14 residues. In DNA, the CDR3 is TGCAGTGTCCCCGGGAGGGCCCTTCCAGAGACCCAGTACTTC. This codes for CSVPGRALPETQYF.

In its sample, this clonotype was seen a few times. This chain joins TRBV7-9 and TRBJ2-5; D is unclear. Germline loops: CDR1 SEHNR, CDR2 FQNEAQ (reference sequence). V lost 1 base and J lost 0, with 6 bases in between. This CDR3 contains 14 residues. The CDR3 region is CASSLVVDQETQYF. The DNA for the CDR3 is TGTGCCAGCAGCTTAGTCGTGGACCAAGAGACCCAGTACTTC.

The sample holds many counts of this clonotype. DNA of the CDR3: TGTGCCATCAGTGAGTCGGTGCAGGGAGAGACCCAGTACTTC. This encodes CAISESVQGETQYF. The chain uses TRBV10-3 and TRBJ2-5; D is possibly TRBD1 (5 bases). The germline CDR1 and CDR2 sequences are ENHRY and SYGVKD. This CDR3 spans 14 amino acids. V was clipped by 0 bases and J by 4 bases, with 9 bases between them.

The chain combines TRBV11-2 with TRBJ2-7; D gene uncertain. CDR3 length: 14 amino acids. Trimming cost V 5 bases and J 2 bases, with 13 bases left between them. CDR1 is SGHAT and CDR2 is FQNNGV in the germline V gene. The chain's CDR3 is CASSPDPVPYEQYV. In DNA form, the CDR3 reads TGTGCCAGCAGCCCTGACCCTGTCCCCTACGAGCAGTACGTC.